The TCR beta chain under discussion was sequenced for a study of blood T cells in healthy people across ages. Combining a sample-barcoded 5' primer with a J-beta primer mix, a second PCR ran for roughly 6 to 12 cycles. Researchers report that a template-switch adaptor with 12 random nucleotides tagged each cDNA molecule. There were at least 3 million CDR3-containing paired-end reads obtained from each sample. Each CDR3 protein gets one entry after TCRdb re-called the 5' RACE reads with MiXCR. The table lists around 1.5 million distinct CDR3 sequences, 30% to 35% of them singletons. The V and J ends lost 5 bases and 5 bases, in that order; junction bases with no gene match: 12. Germline CDR1 is SGHRS and CDR2 is YFSETQ. CDR3 size: 15 residues. RNA extraction gave at least 5 micrograms of total RNA per sample.

The V gene is TRBV5-1, the J gene TRBJ1-1; 7 bases fit TRBD1. Sequencing was carried out using blood. The source of this sequence is a woman aged 25 to 39 in good health. CDR3 sequence (DNA): TGCGCCAGCAGTATCTCTGGGACAGCGGGAACTGAAGCTTTCTTT. Translating gives CASSISGTAGTEAFF.